Listed below are T cell receptor beta chains from one sample, sequenced in a study of blood T cell repertoires in COVID-19. Sequencing was performed with immunoSEQ multiplex PCR; in TCRdb, only in-frame clones are kept and a portion is missing. The sample lists about 110,000 clones, more than 75% seen once, with less than 1.5% in the top ten. Sequenced material: peripheral blood. All receptors derive from a man aged 40-49 years with acute or convalescent COVID-19. CDR3s include the opening cysteine and the closing phenylalanine or tryptophan. Each record gives: V gene, J gene, D gene, clone size, CDR3 DNA, CDR3 protein. The D gene is left open where the match is weak. The listing skips clone size in some rows; elsewhere it reads once, few, many or a size class.

v_gene: TRBV9; j_gene: TRBJ1-2; d_gene: TRBD1; abundance: NA; CDR3nt: TGTGCCAGCAGTCCGACAGGGGGCTATGGCTACACCTTC; CDR3aa: CASSPTGGYGYTF
v_gene: TRBV23-1; j_gene: TRBJ1-1; d_gene: NA; abundance: NA; CDR3nt: TGCGCCAGCAGTCAATCACTGAGGCAAGAAGCTTTCTTT; CDR3aa: CASSQSLRQEAFF
v_gene: TRBV19; j_gene: TRBJ2-5; d_gene: TRBD1; abundance: few; CDR3nt: TGTGCCAGTAGCGGGGACAGGGTGACCCAGTACTTC; CDR3aa: CASSGDRVTQYF
v_gene: TRBV5-1; j_gene: TRBJ2-1; d_gene: NA; abundance: NA; CDR3nt: TGCGCCAGCAGCTTGGAGTCGGGGGTGGGTGAGCAGTTCTTC; CDR3aa: CASSLESGVGEQFF
v_gene: TRBV7-3; j_gene: TRBJ2-3; d_gene: TRBD2; abundance: NA; CDR3nt: TGTGCCAGCAGCGCCGGGACTAGCGGGGCGGTCCTCTTT; CDR3aa: CASSAGTSGAVLF
v_gene: TRBV6-5; j_gene: TRBJ1-6; d_gene: NA; abundance: NA; CDR3nt: TGTGCCACTGGACAAACCTATAATTCACCCCTCCACTTT; CDR3aa: CATGQTYNSPLHF
v_gene: TRBV6-5; j_gene: TRBJ2-5; d_gene: TRBD2; abundance: NA; CDR3nt: TGTGCCAGCAGTACTAGCGGGGGGCCCAGGGGGACCCAGTACTTC; CDR3aa: CASSTSGGPRGTQYF
v_gene: TRBV18; j_gene: TRBJ2-5; d_gene: NA; abundance: NA; CDR3nt: TGTGCCAGCTCACCAGGGCTTCAAGAGACCCAGTACTTC; CDR3aa: CASSPGLQETQYF
v_gene: TRBV28; j_gene: TRBJ2-1; d_gene: TRBD2; abundance: NA; CDR3nt: TGTGCCAGCAGTTTGACTAGCGGGAGTCTTGAGCAGTTCTTC; CDR3aa: CASSLTSGSLEQFF
v_gene: TRBV28; j_gene: TRBJ2-5; d_gene: TRBD1; abundance: NA; CDR3nt: TGTGCCAGCACCCGAGGGGGCGCGGAGACCCAGTACTTC; CDR3aa: CASTRGGAETQYF
v_gene: TRBV5-1; j_gene: TRBJ2-1; d_gene: NA; abundance: NA; CDR3nt: TGCGCCAGCAGCTTGAAAGACTACACAATGAAGCAGTTCTTC; CDR3aa: CASSLKDYTMKQFF
v_gene: TRBV5-1; j_gene: TRBJ2-7; d_gene: NA; abundance: NA; CDR3nt: TGCGCCAGCAGCTTGGCCTTCTCCTACGAGCAGTACTTC; CDR3aa: CASSLAFSYEQYF
v_gene: TRBV6-1; j_gene: TRBJ2-7; d_gene: NA; abundance: few; CDR3nt: TGTGCCAGCAGTGATCCGGGACAAGGGGCCTCCTACGAGCAGTACTTC; CDR3aa: CASSDPGQGASYEQYF
v_gene: TRBV7-2; j_gene: TRBJ2-7; d_gene: TRBD2; abundance: NA; CDR3nt: TGTGCCAGCAGCTTAGTAAGAGCGGGAGGGAGTTACGAGCAGTACTTC; CDR3aa: CASSLVRAGGSYEQYF
v_gene: TRBV4-2; j_gene: TRBJ1-4; d_gene: NA; abundance: NA; CDR3nt: TGTGCCAGCAGCCAAGATGACGACAGCTCTAATGAAAAACTGTTTTTT; CDR3aa: CASSQDDDSSNEKLFF
v_gene: TRBV19; j_gene: TRBJ1-2; d_gene: NA; abundance: NA; CDR3nt: TGTGCCAGCCGGAGCGGCTCATATGGCTACACCTTC; CDR3aa: CASRSGSYGYTF
v_gene: TRBV7-2; j_gene: TRBJ2-7; d_gene: TRBD1; abundance: few; CDR3nt: TGTGCCAGCAGAGGGGGCAGTGAGCAGTACTTC; CDR3aa: CASRGGSEQYF
v_gene: TRBV11-2; j_gene: TRBJ2-5; d_gene: TRBD2; abundance: once; CDR3nt: TGTGCCAGCAGCCAGGGACTAGCGGGAGAGACCCAGTACTTC; CDR3aa: CASSQGLAGETQYF
v_gene: TRBV18; j_gene: TRBJ2-2; d_gene: TRBD1; abundance: few; CDR3nt: TGTGCCAGCTCACCACCGACAGGGAAGAAGGGCACCGGGGAGCTGTTTTTT; CDR3aa: CASSPPTGKKGTGELFF
v_gene: TRBV14; j_gene: TRBJ1-2; d_gene: TRBD1; abundance: NA; CDR3nt: TGTGCCAGCAGCCACCGACAGGGACTTAATGGCTACACCTTC; CDR3aa: CASSHRQGLNGYTF
v_gene: TRBV4-3; j_gene: TRBJ1-5; d_gene: TRBD1; abundance: NA; CDR3nt: TGCGCCAGCAGCCAAGAGGTGATTGACAGGGGAAGCAATCAGCCCCAGCATTTT; CDR3aa: CASSQEVIDRGSNQPQHF
v_gene: TRBV5-8; j_gene: TRBJ1-1; d_gene: NA; abundance: NA; CDR3nt: TGTGCCAGCAGCCGCCGGGACTCAAGGGGCACTGAAGCTTTCTTT; CDR3aa: CASSRRDSRGTEAFF
v_gene: TRBV18; j_gene: TRBJ2-1; d_gene: TRBD2; abundance: NA; CDR3nt: TGTGCCAGCTCCCTAGGACTAGCGGCCTACAATGAGCAGTTCTTC; CDR3aa: CASSLGLAAYNEQFF
v_gene: TRBV28; j_gene: TRBJ1-2; d_gene: TRBD1; abundance: NA; CDR3nt: TGTGCCAGCAGTTTCCGCTTGGGGACAGCTAACTATGGCTACACCTTC; CDR3aa: CASSFRLGTANYGYTF
v_gene: TRBV19; j_gene: TRBJ2-3; d_gene: TRBD1; abundance: NA; CDR3nt: TGTGCCAGTACCCCAGGGGGCCCTATCACAGATACGCAGTATTTT; CDR3aa: CASTPGGPITDTQYF
v_gene: TRBV3-1/TRBV3-2; j_gene: TRBJ2-7; d_gene: NA; abundance: NA; CDR3nt: TGTGCCAGCAGCCAAGAAGCCGGGGTATCCTACGAGCAGTACTTC; CDR3aa: CASSQEAGVSYEQYF